The 15 T cell receptor beta chains below come from one sample, sequenced in a study of CD8 T cells in ankylosing spondylitis. TCRdb fed the 5' RACE reads into MiXCR, producing one record per CDR3 protein. The sample has around 230,000 distinct CDR3 sequences; roughly 8.2% are singletons. Sequenced sample: blood, either unsorted or a sorted T cell fraction (not recorded which). The source of these receptors is a female donor with ankylosing spondylitis or in good health (not recorded which).

The sample holds many counts of this clonotype. J is TRBJ2-6 and V is TRBV20-1; TRBD1 matches 7 bases. This CDR3 spans 17 amino acids. Germline-derived CDR1 and CDR2 are DFQATT and SNEGSKA (reference sequence). V was pared by 4 bases and J by 2 bases, with 11 bases of the junction left unmatched. The DNA for the CDR3 is TGCAGTGCTAAGAGACAGGGCGGTGGTACTGGGGCCAACGTCCTGACTTTC. Translating it yields CSAKRQGGGTGANVLTF.

This clonotype was found many times. CDR3 sequence: CASSQDGVAAGGTQYF. In nucleotides, the CDR3 is TGCGCCAGCAGCCAAGATGGGGTCGCTGCGGGAGGGACCCAGTACTTC. The chain employs TRBV4-3 and TRBJ2-5, with TRBD2 matching 8 bases. V lost 0 bases and J lost 7; bases outside the gene matches: 10. This CDR3 spans 16 amino acids. Germline CDR1 LGHNA, CDR2 YSLEER.

In nucleotides, the CDR3 is TGTGCCAGCAGCAGCGGGCTCCCACCCCAGCATTTT. Translation: CASSSGLPPQHF. J is TRBJ1-5 and V is TRBV7-9; D ambiguous. The CDR3 totals 12 residues. V gave up 5 bases and J gave up 10 bases, with 12 bases separating them. Germline V CDR1 and CDR2: SEHNR, FQNEAQ (reference sequence).

This clonotype was observed many times. The chain uses TRBV20-1 and TRBJ1-1; D may be TRBD1 (6 bases). With 3 bases removed from V and 1 base from J, the gap between germline ends came to 27 bases. The V gene's germline CDR1 is DFQATT and CDR2 SNEGSKA (reference sequence). This CDR3 comprises 19 residues. CDR3 protein: CSASFRGGGRVFSNTEAFF. In nucleotides, the CDR3 is TGCAGTGCTAGTTTCAGGGGTGGCGGGCGGGTGTTTTCGAACACTGAAGCTTTCTTT.

This clonotype was counted between two and nine times. The junction differs from germline at one of its ends, possibly a read error. The chain uses TRBV20-1 and TRBJ2-1; TRBD2 matches at 9 bases. Germline V lookup: CDR1 DFQATT, CDR2 SNEGSKA (reference sequence). The CDR3 covers 17 residues. The CDR3 nucleotides read TGCTGTGCTAGAGCTAGCGGGGCCCCGAGCTCCTACAATGAGCAGTTCTTC. This translates into CCARASGAPSSYNEQFF.

The chain carries TRBV2 and TRBJ2-5; tentatively, D is TRBD1 (6 bases). CDR1 and CDR2 from the germline V gene are SNHLY and FYNNEI. The ends were cut back, 7 bases at V and 3 bases at J, with 15 bases in the middle. There are 14 residues in the CDR3. CDR3 protein: CASTRGGQKETQYF. CDR3 in DNA: TGTGCCAGCACCAGAGGAGGACAGAAAGAGACCCAGTACTTC.

Comment on this clonotype: No DNA is shown, since the ends of the CDR3 on it are uncertain; the CDR3 is the one TCRdb lists. The CDR3 here is CASSPRMDRANEKLFFF. The rearrangement links TRBV7-2 to TRBJ1-4. Germline CDR1 SGHTA, CDR2 FQGNSA. The CDR3 spans 17 amino acids, including both terminal residues.

This clonotype appeared many times. The chain is built from TRBV7-8 and TRBJ2-7; D is tentatively TRBD1 or TRBD2 (5 bases each). The CDR3 is made up of 19 amino acids. V was clipped by 5 bases and J by 2 bases, with 28 bases between them. Germline V gives CDR1 SGHVS, CDR2 FQNEAQ. The CDR3 region has the DNA TGTGCCAGCAGCCTTAGAGCGGTTCGGAGCAGGGCGGACGCCTACGAGCAGTACTTC. Translation gives CASSLRAVRSRADAYEQYF.

This clonotype came up many times. The gene calls are TRBV9 and TRBJ1-6; 7 nucleotides match TRBD1. The CDR3 has 15 amino acids. Trimming cost V 3 bases and J 8 bases; bases outside gene matches: 8. Germline V gene sequence: CDR1 SGDLS, CDR2 YYNGEE. CDR3 region: CASSAQTGTYSPLHF. In nucleotides, the CDR3 is TGTGCCAGCAGCGCACAGACAGGGACGTATTCACCCCTCCACTTT.

There are many counts of this clonotype. The V gene is TRBV2, the J gene TRBJ2-1, with 7 bases fitting TRBD1. Germline assignment: CDR1 SNHLY and CDR2 FYNNEI. The CDR3 is 13 residues long. J lost 8 bases, V lost 6 bases, and 7 bases had no gene match. CDR3 residues: CASRETGFDEQFF. The CDR3 DNA is TGTGCCAGCAGGGAGACAGGGTTCGATGAGCAGTTCTTC.

This clonotype was seen many times. In DNA form, the CDR3 reads TGTGCCAGCAGTTCACTCTCGGGTCTCATGAACACTGAAGCTTTCTTT. Its protein product is CASSSLSGLMNTEAFF. This chain joins TRBV12-3 or TRBV12-4 and TRBJ1-1; the D is unclear. V lost 4 bases and J 0 bases, leaving 15 bases between the germline ends. This CDR3 has 16 residues.

This clonotype came up many times. The chain has TRBV6-2 or TRBV6-3 and TRBJ1-4; a weak D match, TRBD1 (6 bases). The CDR3 totals 17 residues. The germline V gene encodes CDR1 MNHEY and CDR2 SVGEGT. V lost 5 bases, J lost 0 bases, and 16 bases lay in between. The CDR3 loop is CASSPGTIYATNEKLFF. The CDR3 DNA is TGTGCCAGCAGTCCCGGGACAATCTATGCAACTAATGAAAAACTGTTTTTT.

This clonotype was recorded at least ten times. This rearrangement joins TRBV12-3 or TRBV12-4 to TRBJ1-6; D remains unclear. Between the trimmed V and J ends, which lost 7 bases and 10 bases, there was a span of 14 bases. The CDR3 consists of 13 residues. The CDR3 loop reads CASNPGKWSPLHF. The CDR3 nucleotides read TGTGCCAGCAACCCTGGGAAATGGTCACCCCTCCACTTT.

In its sample, this clonotype was seen many times. This chain uses TRBV5-1 with TRBJ1-6, with D maybe TRBD1 (5 bases). Germline V gene sequence: CDR1 SGHRS, CDR2 YFSETQ. The V end was cut by 0 bases, the J end by 8 bases, with 9 bases between. The CDR3 sequence is 14 residues long. CDR3 DNA sequence: TGCGCCAGCAGCTTGGCCAGGGCGGATTCACCCCTCCACTTT. It is translated as CASSLARADSPLHF.

This clonotype was recorded at least ten times. The chain carries TRBV10-3 and TRBJ2-3, with 8 positions matching TRBD2. CDR1 is ENHRY, CDR2 SYGVKD, per germline. V dropped 10 bases and J dropped 6; count of bases not matched to a gene: 15. The CDR3 is made up of 15 amino acids. The CDR3 protein is CATSMASGLADTQYF. In DNA form, the CDR3 reads TGTGCCACGTCGATGGCTAGCGGGTTGGCGGATACGCAGTATTTT.